These T cell receptor beta chains were read from a single sample in a study of blood T cell repertoires in COVID-19. Produced via immunoSEQ multiplex PCR; TCRdb's table is partial and in-frame only. The data show 29,000 or so clones, roughly nine tenths seen once. Material for sequencing was peripheral blood. Receptors originate from a human donor in a cohort sampled during active COVID-19. The CDR3 runs from the conserved cysteine through the conserved F or W. Fields, in order: D gene, clone size, V gene, J gene, CDR3 DNA, CDR3 protein. A D gene is named only where the DNA matches it firmly. Rows may omit the clone size; those that give it use once, few, many or a size class.

d_gene: TRBD1
abundance: -
v_gene: TRBV28
j_gene: TRBJ1-2
CDR3nt: TGTGCCAGCAGTTTACGGACAGGTGTCAACTATGGCTACACCTTC
CDR3aa: CASSLRTGVNYGYTF

d_gene: TRBD1
abundance: once
v_gene: TRBV9
j_gene: TRBJ2-5
CDR3nt: TGTGCCAGCAGCGTTAGACAGGGAATGGGAGAGACCCAGTACTTC
CDR3aa: CASSVRQGMGETQYF

d_gene: -
abundance: once
v_gene: TRBV5-8
j_gene: TRBJ2-3
CDR3nt: TGTGCCAGCAGCTTGATGGGTAGCAACACAGATACGCAGTATTTT
CDR3aa: CASSLMGSNTDTQYF

d_gene: TRBD1
abundance: -
v_gene: TRBV27
j_gene: TRBJ2-7
CDR3nt: TGTGCCAGCAGTTTATCGAGGGGGCGCGAGCAGTACTTC
CDR3aa: CASSLSRGREQYF

d_gene: TRBD2
abundance: -
v_gene: TRBV19
j_gene: TRBJ2-2
CDR3nt: TGTGCCAGTACCCCGAGCGGGGGCCTTTGGGGGGAGCTGTTTTTT
CDR3aa: CASTPSGGLWGELFF

d_gene: -
abundance: -
v_gene: TRBV7-6
j_gene: TRBJ2-7
CDR3nt: TGTGCCAGCAGCTTAGCAGGGGCAGGCTCCTACGAGCAGTACTTC
CDR3aa: CASSLAGAGSYEQYF

d_gene: -
abundance: -
v_gene: TRBV5-1
j_gene: TRBJ2-5
CDR3nt: TGCGCCAGCAGCTTGGCGCTGGGCCCAGAGACCCAGTACTTC
CDR3aa: CASSLALGPETQYF

d_gene: -
abundance: -
v_gene: TRBV28
j_gene: TRBJ1-1
CDR3nt: TGTGCCAGCAGATCTATTGAATGGACTGAAGCTTTCTTT
CDR3aa: CASRSIEWTEAFF

d_gene: TRBD2
abundance: -
v_gene: TRBV6-5
j_gene: TRBJ2-3
CDR3nt: TGTGCCAGCAACTGGGACTACCTTAGCACAGATACGCAGTATTTT
CDR3aa: CASNWDYLSTDTQYF

d_gene: -
abundance: -
v_gene: TRBV5-6
j_gene: TRBJ1-1
CDR3nt: TGTGCCAGCAGCCTTAAGGAGCGGAACACTGAAGCTTTCTTT
CDR3aa: CASSLKERNTEAFF

d_gene: TRBD1
abundance: -
v_gene: TRBV9
j_gene: TRBJ1-1
CDR3nt: TGTGCCAGCAGCGTAGACATAGGGGGCATGACTGAAGCTTTCTTT
CDR3aa: CASSVDIGGMTEAFF

d_gene: TRBD1
abundance: -
v_gene: TRBV28
j_gene: TRBJ1-3
CDR3nt: TGTGCCAGCAGCCTCGGACAGGGGAGAGCCACCATATATTTT
CDR3aa: CASSLGQGRATIYF

d_gene: TRBD2
abundance: -
v_gene: TRBV11-1
j_gene: TRBJ2-5
CDR3nt: TGTGCCAGCAGCTTAACTAGCGGGGGATTCCAAGAGACCCAGTACTTC
CDR3aa: CASSLTSGGFQETQYF

d_gene: TRBD1
abundance: -
v_gene: TRBV5-1
j_gene: TRBJ1-1
CDR3nt: TGCGCCAGCAGCACGGGACAGGGGCAACCCACTGAAGCTTTCTTT
CDR3aa: CASSTGQGQPTEAFF

d_gene: TRBD1
abundance: -
v_gene: TRBV6-6
j_gene: TRBJ1-2
CDR3nt: TGTGCCAGCAGTTACGGACAGGGGGCTAACTATGGCTACACCTTC
CDR3aa: CASSYGQGANYGYTF

d_gene: -
abundance: -
v_gene: TRBV5-1
j_gene: TRBJ2-3
CDR3nt: TGCGCCAGCAGGGGGGCTAGGACTAGCACAGATACGCAGTATTTT
CDR3aa: CASRGARTSTDTQYF

d_gene: -
abundance: -
v_gene: TRBV7-2
j_gene: TRBJ2-1
CDR3nt: TGTGCCAGCAGCTTAGGATGGGGGGATGAGCAGTTCTTC
CDR3aa: CASSLGWGDEQFF

d_gene: -
abundance: -
v_gene: TRBV7-5
j_gene: TRBJ1-4
CDR3nt: TGTGCCAGAAGCCTCCTCCGCGGGGGCCTACAGGAAAAACTGTTTTTT
CDR3aa: CARSLLRGGLQEKLFF

d_gene: TRBD1
abundance: few
v_gene: TRBV3-1/TRBV3-2
j_gene: TRBJ2-7
CDR3nt: TGTGCCAGCAGCCAAACACTGGGACAGGCCTACGAGCAGTACTTC
CDR3aa: CASSQTLGQAYEQYF

d_gene: TRBD1
abundance: few
v_gene: TRBV7-3
j_gene: TRBJ2-2
CDR3nt: TGTGCCAGCAGGGATACAGGGGTCACCGGGGAGCTGTTTTTT
CDR3aa: CASRDTGVTGELFF

d_gene: -
abundance: -
v_gene: TRBV7-2
j_gene: TRBJ2-2
CDR3nt: TGTGCCAGCAGCTTAGCGCTTGTTGGGCTTGCTGGCACCGGGGAGCTGTTTTTT
CDR3aa: CASSLALVGLAGTGELFF

d_gene: -
abundance: -
v_gene: TRBV7-5
j_gene: TRBJ2-7
CDR3nt: TGTGTCAGCCCTTCCTACGAGCAGTACTTC
CDR3aa: CVSPSYEQYF

d_gene: TRBD1
abundance: -
v_gene: TRBV16
j_gene: TRBJ2-7
CDR3nt: TGTGCCAGCAGCCAACCAGACACAGGGGGCGCGAGGGAGCAGTACTTC
CDR3aa: CASSQPDTGGAREQYF

d_gene: TRBD1
abundance: -
v_gene: TRBV11-2
j_gene: TRBJ2-5
CDR3nt: TGTGCCAGCAGCTTAGATCCTTGGGACAGGGGTGGGGAGACCCAGTACTTC
CDR3aa: CASSLDPWDRGGETQYF

d_gene: -
abundance: -
v_gene: TRBV12-3/TRBV12-4
j_gene: TRBJ1-2
CDR3nt: TGTGCCAGCAGTTTGGACATCCCTTATGGCTACACCTTC
CDR3aa: CASSLDIPYGYTF

d_gene: TRBD1
abundance: once
v_gene: TRBV19
j_gene: TRBJ1-6
CDR3nt: TGTGCCAGTAGTATGGGGACAGAGAATTCACCCCTCCACTTT
CDR3aa: CASSMGTENSPLHF

d_gene: -
abundance: -
v_gene: TRBV19
j_gene: TRBJ2-2
CDR3nt: TGTGCCAGTAGTGCCCTAGGAGAAGTTGGCACCGGGGAGCTGTTTTTT
CDR3aa: CASSALGEVGTGELFF

d_gene: TRBD2
abundance: -
v_gene: TRBV24-1
j_gene: TRBJ2-1
CDR3nt: TGTGCCACCAGAGCGGGGGGCCCCCAGGGCAATGAGCAGTTCTTC
CDR3aa: CATRAGGPQGNEQFF

d_gene: -
abundance: -
v_gene: TRBV6-6
j_gene: TRBJ1-4
CDR3nt: TGTGCCAGCAGTCCCCCGACAGTTAGGTCAGGGACAAGAGCAGGTGAAAAACTGTTTTTT
CDR3aa: CASSPPTVRSGTRAGEKLFF

d_gene: -
abundance: -
v_gene: TRBV12-3/TRBV12-4
j_gene: TRBJ2-5
CDR3nt: TGTGCCAGCACCCCTACAGGGTGGGAGACCCAGTACTTC
CDR3aa: CASTPTGWETQYF

d_gene: -
abundance: -
v_gene: TRBV5-1
j_gene: TRBJ1-2
CDR3nt: TGCGCCAGCAGCTCTGGGACTCCGGGGGATCTTGAAGGTGGCTACACCTTC
CDR3aa: CASSSGTPGDLEGGYTF

d_gene: TRBD2
abundance: -
v_gene: TRBV4-3
j_gene: TRBJ2-7
CDR3nt: TGCGCCAGCAGCCAAGCCCCGAGCGGGGGATTCTACGAGCAGTACTTC
CDR3aa: CASSQAPSGGFYEQYF